This entry lists 17 T cell receptor beta chains sequenced from one sample in a study of CD8 T cells in ankylosing spondylitis. TCRdb reanalysed the 5' RACE reads using MiXCR and keeps one entry per CDR3 protein. The sample records 250,000 to 400,000 distinct CDR3 sequences, approximately 10% being singletons. The sample comprised blood, either unsorted or a sorted T cell fraction (not recorded which). These receptors were obtained from a female donor with ankylosing spondylitis or in good health (not recorded which).

Only a few counts were recorded for this clonotype. The rearrangement links TRBV5-6 to TRBJ2-1, with 12 bases identical to TRBD1. This CDR3 is 15 amino acids long. Germline loops: CDR1 SGHDT, CDR2 YYEEEE. J gave up 8 bases and V 3 bases, and 6 bases lay outside the gene matches. The CDR3 protein is CASSWRDRGRDEQFF. CDR3 sequence (DNA): TGTGCCAGCAGCTGGAGGGACAGGGGGCGTGATGAGCAGTTCTTC.

In this sample, this clonotype turned up a few times. The V call is TRBV5-1, the J call TRBJ1-2, with D perhaps TRBD1 (6 bases). The V gene's germline CDR1 is SGHRS and CDR2 YFSETQ. This CDR3 has 14 residues. Deletions cut 0 bases from V and 6 bases from J, with 12 bases between. The CDR3 spells CASSLEGGENGYTF. In DNA form, the CDR3 reads TGCGCCAGCAGCTTGGAAGGGGGGGAGAATGGCTACACCTTC.

In its sample, this clonotype was seen many times. The J gene is TRBJ1-6, the V gene TRBV14, with D perhaps matching TRBD1 (5 bases). Per the germline V gene, CDR1 is SGHDN and CDR2 is FVKESK. This CDR3 is built from 16 residues. V dropped 5 bases and J dropped 5 bases, with 16 bases sitting between them. The CDR3 sequence is CASSTGWGVDNSPLHF. The DNA of the CDR3 is TGTGCCAGCAGCACTGGTTGGGGGGTTGATAATTCACCCCTCCACTTT.

This clonotype has ten or more counts. V is TRBV7-6 and J is TRBJ1-1, with D maybe TRBD1 (5 bases). This CDR3 comprises 13 residues. V lost 1 base and J 7 bases, leaving 10 bases between the germline ends. CDR1 is SGHVS and CDR2 is FNYEAQ in the germline V gene. The CDR3 DNA reads TGTGCCAGCAGCTTAGGGGCCGGGGGTGAAGCTTTCTTT. Amino acids: CASSLGAGGEAFF. The whole variable domain, filled in from reference TRBV7-6 and TRBJ1-1, reads GAGVSQSPRYKVTKRGQDVALRCDPISGHVSLYWYRQALGQGPEFLTYFNYEAQQDKSGLPNDRFSAERPEGSISTLTIQRTEQRDSAMYRCASSLGAGGEAFFGQGTRLTVV.

The table lists this clonotype with a few counts. The chain uses TRBV19 and TRBJ2-1; 8 bases match TRBD1. Germline loops: CDR1 LNHDA, CDR2 SQIVND (reference sequence). CDR3 length: 12 residues. V was clipped by 6 bases and J by 9 bases; unmatched bases: 4. CDR3 region: CASSWTGLEQFF. CDR3 nucleotides: TGTGCCAGTAGCTGGACAGGGCTTGAGCAGTTCTTC.

This clonotype was detected ten times or more. The V and J genes are TRBV6-2 or TRBV6-3 and TRBJ2-4, with D uncertain. V lost 4 bases and J 1 base, leaving 5 bases between the germline ends. The length of the CDR3 is 13 residues. Germline V gives CDR1 MNHEY, CDR2 SVGEGT. CDR3 in amino acids: CASSFSAKNIQYF. CDR3 nucleotide sequence: TGTGCCAGCAGTTTTTCGGCCAAAAACATTCAGTACTTC.

The sample holds many counts of this clonotype. The chain combines TRBV7-9 with TRBJ2-2, with D unclear. There are 15 residues in the CDR3. Looked up from germline, CDR1 is SEHNR and CDR2 is FQNEAQ (reference sequence). V was cut by 7 bases and J by 5 bases, with 17 bases left in between. As DNA, the CDR3 is TGTGCCAGCATCGTCTCCGGCAGGTCGACCGGGGAGCTGTTTTTT. It codes for CASIVSGRSTGELFF.

This clonotype was seen repeatedly, ten times or more. This chain's CDR3 is CSAGVGQGVTEAFF. DNA for the CDR3: TGCAGCGCCGGGGTGGGTCAGGGGGTCACTGAAGCTTTCTTT. The chain links TRBV29-1 to TRBJ1-1, with TRBD1 identical over 7 bases. There are 14 residues in the CDR3. The germline V gene encodes CDR1 SQVTM and CDR2 ANQGSEA. The trim removed 7 bases at V and 4 bases at J, leaving 12 bases unmatched.

This clonotype occurred many times. The chain recombines TRBV10-1 with TRBJ2-3; D remains unclear. Trimming removed 2 bases from V and 2 bases from J, with 11 bases in between. Germline CDR1 and CDR2: WNHNN and SYGVQD (reference sequence). This CDR3 contains 15 residues. The CDR3 nucleotides read TGCGCCAGCAGTGAGGGGTGGCGGTCCACAGATACGCAGTATTTT. It yields the protein CASSEGWRSTDTQYF.

This clonotype was seen repeatedly, ten times or more. The chain has TRBV27 and TRBJ1-2, with 7 bases aligning to TRBD1. The CDR3 has 14 residues. Germline trimming cut 0 bases from V and 7 bases from J; bases unmatched to any gene: 5. Germline V gene lookup returns CDR1 MNHEY and CDR2 SMNVEV (reference sequence). Here the CDR3 DNA reads TGTGCCAGCAGTTTATCGATAGAGGGGGCTGGCTACACCTTC. Translating gives CASSLSIEGAGYTF.

This clonotype was seen at least ten times. The chain has TRBV5-1 and TRBJ2-5; tentatively, D is TRBD2 (6 bases). V was clipped by 2 bases and J by 1 base, with 18 bases between them. CDR3 length: 17 amino acids. CDR1 and CDR2 from the germline V gene are SGHRS and YFSETQ. The CDR3 here is CASSLGGGPTLQETQYF. The CDR3 DNA follows: TGCGCCAGCAGCTTAGGAGGAGGGCCTACACTCCAAGAGACCCAGTACTTC.

The chain combines TRBV9 with TRBJ1-1, with D hard to call. The CDR3 consists of 15 residues. V dropped 0 bases and J dropped 1 base, with 10 bases sitting between them. Germline V gene sequence: CDR1 SGDLS, CDR2 YYNGEE. Here the CDR3 reads CASSVASNGNTEAFF. The CDR3 coding sequence is TGTGCCAGCAGCGTAGCGTCGAATGGGAACACTGAAGCTTTCTTT.

This clonotype was found many times. The chain couples TRBV20-1 to TRBJ1-5; no reliable D call. The CDR3 spans 14 residues. Germline CDR1 DFQATT, CDR2 SNEGSKA (reference sequence). The V end was cut by 3 bases, the J end by 0 bases, with 9 bases between. In DNA form, the CDR3 reads TGCAGTGCTAGCCAGACTGTTAGCAATCAGCCCCAGCATTTT. Translation: CSASQTVSNQPQHF.

Ten or more counts support this clonotype. The chain is built from TRBV12-3 or TRBV12-4 and TRBJ2-3, with D possibly matching TRBD2 (6 bases). V dropped 6 bases and J dropped 0 bases, with 13 bases sitting between them. CDR3 length equals 15 residues. DNA for the CDR3: TGTGCCAGCAGACTTAGCGGAGCTAGCACAGATACGCAGTATTTT. It is translated as CASRLSGASTDTQYF.

This clonotype was picked up many times. The chain links TRBV21-1 to TRBJ2-1; whether TRBD2, the table's D call, matches the DNA was not checked. TRBV21-1 is classified as a pseudogene. The CDR3 sequence is 17 residues long. CDR3 protein: CASSKVGVAFSYNEQFF. As DNA, the CDR3 is TGTGCCAGCAGCAAAGTCGGAGTAGCGTTCTCCTACAATGAGCAGTTCTTC.

This clonotype was seen repeatedly, ten times or more. The chain employs TRBV6-1 and TRBJ1-2, with D possibly matching TRBD1 (5 bases). Germline CDR1 is MNHNS and CDR2 is SASEGT. Trimming left V 5 bases short and J 2 bases short, with 12 bases between. The CDR3 runs to 14 residues. The CDR3 loop is CASSTNQGNYGYTF. The CDR3 DNA reads as TGTGCCAGCAGTACCAATCAGGGAAACTATGGCTACACCTTC.

This chain joins TRBV5-1 and TRBJ2-7, with D perhaps TRBD2 (5 bases). V was trimmed by 0 bases and J by 2 bases, leaving 9 bases between them. The CDR3 length is 14 residues. Germline CDR1 reads SGHRS; CDR2 reads YFSETQ. The CDR3 reads CASSLAGVTYEQYF. The CDR3 DNA reads as TGCGCCAGCAGCTTGGCCGGGGTGACCTACGAGCAGTACTTC.